This passage covers 21 T cell receptor beta chains from one sample sequenced in a study of human T cells and chemical hapten exposure. This sample's time point: patch test 3, about 24 weeks after DPC sensitization. The treatment is: therapeutic diphenylcyclopropenone sensitization with weekly scalp DPC. One entry per CDR3 protein, called by TCRdb with MiXCR from the RACE reads. Here the sample spans about 190,000 distinct CDR3 sequences, 24% being singletons. This sample comprised whole blood, obtained in connection with sensitization to the hapten diphenylcyclopropenone (DPC). The receptors come from a woman in her forties with alopecia areata. Some clones in this sample may be carry-over from other donors' samples.

This clonotype was detected only a few times. This chain uses TRBV12-3 or TRBV12-4 with TRBJ2-1; D remains ambiguous. This CDR3 has 10 amino acids. V was shortened by 1 base and J by 12 bases, with 4 bases between the two germline ends. CDR3 nucleotides: TGTGCCAGCAGTTTAGGTGGGCAGTTCTTC. Its translation is CASSLGGQFF.

There are a few counts of this clonotype. The chain employs TRBV4-2 and TRBJ1-4; D remains ambiguous. The CDR3 length is 13 residues. CDR1 LGHNA and CDR2 YNFKEQ come from the germline V gene. V lost 0 bases to trimming and J lost 1 base, with 0 bases between them. DNA for the CDR3: TGTGCCAGCAGCCAAGAAACTAATGAAAAACTGTTTTTT. This translates into CASSQETNEKLFF.

The gene calls are TRBV12-3 or TRBV12-4 and TRBJ1-6, with 8 positions matching TRBD1. V dropped 8 bases and J dropped 7; count of bases not matched to a gene: 7. The CDR3 consists of 14 residues. The CDR3 DNA reads TGTGCCAGCGTACAGGGGGATACCAATTCACCCCTCCACTTT. This encodes CASVQGDTNSPLHF.

In this sample, this clonotype turned up many times. The chain links TRBV29-1 to TRBJ2-3; 7 nucleotides align to TRBD1. The CDR3 covers 12 residues. CDR1 and CDR2 (germline): SQVTM, ANQGSEA. CDR3 region: CKAGGSTDTQYF. Here the CDR3 DNA reads TGCAAGGCAGGGGGAAGCACAGATACGCAGTATTTT.

The chain uses TRBV7-9 and TRBJ1-4; D not resolved. V lost 4 bases to trimming and J lost 8 bases, with 14 bases between them. Germline V CDR1 and CDR2: SEHNR, FQNEAQ (reference sequence). The length of the CDR3 is 14 residues. The CDR3 region is CASSSTGRFEKLFF. The CDR3 DNA follows: TGTGCCAGCAGCTCGACGGGCAGGTTCGAAAAACTGTTTTTT.

V and J are TRBV7-9 and TRBJ2-5; 8 bases fit TRBD2. The germline CDR1 and CDR2 sequences are SEHNR and FQNEAQ (reference sequence). The J segment lost 5 bases and the V segment lost 3 bases, leaving 11 bases of the junction unmatched. This CDR3 is built from 16 residues. The CDR3 coding sequence is TGTGCCAGCAGCTTCTCTAGCGGGCAATTCGGGGAGACCCAGTACTTC. As protein: CASSFSSGQFGETQYF.

This clonotype was seen only a few times. This chain joins TRBV20-1 and TRBJ2-7, with a tentative D call TRBD1 (5 bases). Germline CDR1 is DFQATT and CDR2 is SNEGSKA (reference sequence). The V end was cut by 2 bases, the J end by 5 bases, with 13 bases between. The CDR3 runs 13 residues. CDR3 bases: TGCAGTGCTAGACCGTCAGGGTTACACGAGCAGTACTTC. It codes for CSARPSGLHEQYF.

The chain links TRBV29-1 to TRBJ2-2; 7 positions agree with TRBD1. The CDR3 is 12 residues long. After removal of 5 bases from V and 5 bases from J, the junction contained 2 bases not matched to a gene. Germline values: CDR1 SQVTM, CDR2 ANQGSEA. The CDR3 here is CSVYRGTGELFF. The CDR3 DNA follows: TGCAGCGTTTACAGGGGTACCGGGGAGCTGTTTTTT.

In this sample, this clonotype turned up a few times. The V and J genes are TRBV6-2 or TRBV6-3 and TRBJ2-7, with TRBD1 as a possible D gene (5 bases). The V gene lost 0 bases and the J gene lost 0 bases, with 12 bases spanning the gap. This CDR3 has 16 amino acids. The germline V gene has CDR1 MNHEY and CDR2 SVGEGT. The CDR3 DNA is TGTGCCAGCAGTTACTCGGATGCAGGGCTCTCCTACGAGCAGTACTTC. Its translation is CASSYSDAGLSYEQYF.

This clonotype was counted ten times or more. The chain uses TRBV4-3 and TRBJ2-5, with D maybe TRBD2 (5 bases). Trimming took 1 base from V and 5 from J, leaving 5 bases between them. This CDR3 spans 12 amino acids. Per germline, CDR1 LGHNA and CDR2 YSLEER. The DNA for the CDR3 is TGCGCCAGCAGCCAAGGGACTGAGACCCAGTACTTC. Its translation: CASSQGTETQYF.

The sample holds a few counts of this clonotype. This sequence joins TRBV6-5 and TRBJ2-7; no firm D call. CDR3 length: 12 amino acids. Trimming pared 7 bases from V and 6 bases from J, leaving 13 bases between. Germline CDR1 MNHEY, CDR2 SVGAGI. The CDR3 reads CASTRPGIEQYF. CDR3 bases: TGTGCCAGCACCAGGCCAGGAATCGAGCAGTACTTC.

This clonotype was counted once. The rearrangement joins TRBV5-1 to TRBJ2-1, with 14 bases fitting TRBD2. The CDR3 runs 16 residues. After removal of 3 bases from V and 8 bases from J, the junction contained 7 bases not matched to a gene. Per germline, CDR1 SGHRS and CDR2 YFSETQ. CDR3 residues: CASSSGTSGSRHEQFF. The DNA for the CDR3 is TGCGCCAGCAGCTCCGGGACTAGCGGGAGTCGTCATGAGCAGTTCTTC.

J is TRBJ1-6 and V is TRBV5-8; D possibly corresponds to TRBD1 (5 bases). The length of the CDR3 is 15 residues. Per germline, CDR1 SGHTS and CDR2 YDEGEE. The germline V and J ends were trimmed by 3 bases and 7 bases, with 14 bases remaining between them. CDR3 sequence: CASSSTARANSPLHF. The CDR3, as DNA: TGTGCCAGCAGCTCGACAGCAAGGGCGAATTCACCCCTCCACTTT.

This clonotype was observed once. The chain has TRBV6-1 and TRBJ1-2; no clear D. The CDR3 contains 14 residues. Germline CDR1 is MNHNS and CDR2 is SASEGT. Trimming pared 1 base from V and 2 bases from J, leaving 8 bases between. The CDR3 nucleotides read TGTGCCAGCAGTGAAGGTAACGGGAACTATGGCTACACCTTC. Protein: CASSEGNGNYGYTF.

In this sample, this clonotype turned up a few times. This rearrangement joins TRBV27 to TRBJ2-7; the D gene could be TRBD1 or TRBD2 (5 bases each). This CDR3 comprises 15 residues. Germline V gives CDR1 MNHEY, CDR2 SMNVEV (reference sequence). Trimming removed 2 bases from V and 6 bases from J, with 17 bases in between. The CDR3 loop reads CASSLVRGIGSEQYF. DNA of the CDR3: TGTGCCAGCAGTTTAGTGAGGGGAATTGGGTCCGAGCAGTACTTC.

The rearrangement joins TRBV28 to TRBJ1-5; maybe TRBD1 (6 bases). Deletions cut 6 bases from V and 1 base from J, with 19 bases between. Germline CDR1 is MDHEN and CDR2 is SYDVKM. This CDR3 region has 17 residues. CDR3 sequence (DNA): TGTGCCAGCAGGCCCTCCGCCGGACAGCCAAGCAATCAGCCCCAGCATTTT. Translation gives CASRPSAGQPSNQPQHF.

The table lists this clonotype with a few counts. This chain connects TRBV6-2 or TRBV6-3 to TRBJ1-1; 7 nucleotides agree with TRBD1. CDR3 length: 15 residues. CDR1 and CDR2 from the germline V gene are MNHEY and SVGEGT. V lost 3 bases and J lost 5; bases outside the gene matches: 9. The CDR3 reads CASSYRGGAQTEAFF. CDR3 coding DNA: TGTGCCAGCAGTTATAGAGGGGGCGCACAGACTGAAGCTTTCTTT.

This chain joins TRBV20-1 and TRBJ1-6; a possible D gene is TRBD1 (6 bases). This CDR3 spans 13 amino acids. Deletions cut 1 base from V and 10 bases from J, with 11 bases between. The germline gives CDR1 DFQATT, CDR2 SNEGSKA (reference sequence). Written as DNA, the CDR3 is TGCAGTGCTAGAGGGGGGGCAGGGTCACCCCTCCACTTT. Translating gives CSARGGAGSPLHF.

This clonotype appeared a few times. The rearrangement links TRBV29-1 to TRBJ2-2; TRBD2 matches 9 bases. This CDR3 comprises 14 residues. V lost 4 bases, J lost 2 bases, and 2 bases stayed unmatched. Germline CDR1 reads SQVTM; CDR2 reads ANQGSEA. The CDR3: CSVGSGSNTGELFF. CDR3 nucleotides: TGCAGCGTTGGTAGCGGGAGTAACACCGGGGAGCTGTTTTTT.

This chain joins TRBV4-3 and TRBJ2-3; 8 bases line up with TRBD1. The germline gives CDR1 LGHNA, CDR2 YSLEER. The CDR3 is 16 residues long. J was trimmed by 3 bases and V by 1 base; bases with no gene match: 6. In DNA, the CDR3 is TGCGCCAGCAGCCAAGTTGGGAGACAGGGGACAGATACGCAGTATTTT. Amino acid sequence: CASSQVGRQGTDTQYF.

This clonotype showed up just once. The gene calls are TRBV15 and TRBJ1-5; D call uncertain. The CDR3 has 14 amino acids. Per germline, CDR1 LNHNV and CDR2 YYDKDF (reference sequence). Trimming removed 0 bases from V and 7 bases from J, with 10 bases in between. CDR3 DNA sequence: TGTGCCACCAGCAGAGAAGGAGCTAGCCAGCCCCAGCATTTT. It encodes CATSREGASQPQHF.